This T cell receptor beta chain emerged from a study of OX40 agonist ivuxolimab in advanced cancers. Across the whole study: The patients received agonistic anti-OX40 (CD134) antibody ivuxolimab.

Measured with immunoSEQ multiplex PCR; TCRdb has only the in-frame clones, and not every one. Among roughly 13,000 clones listed, over 75% were seen once. This clone was observed a few times. Its antigen is as yet unknown. CDR3 length: 14 residues. From germline, CDR1 is SNHLY and CDR2 FYNNEI. After removal of 6 bases from V and 5 bases from J, the junction contained 8 bases not matched to a gene. Findings and caveats of the study: CD8+ T cells were the subset that, on average, had more expanded clones than CD4+.

No patient had autoimmune disease or received systemic immunosuppression. The gene calls are TRBV2 and TRBJ2-3; 7 bases fit TRBD2. The receptor's source is an adult with an advanced solid tumor such as melanoma, head and neck, liver or kidney cancer. The starting material was CD4+ or CD8+ T cells sorted from blood, obtained in a trial of the OX40 agonist ivuxolimab. The CDR3 DNA sequence: TGTGCCAGCAGCCCCCGGGCGGGAGTAGATACGCAGTATTTT. Protein product: CASSPRAGVDTQYF.